The T cell receptor beta chain described here comes from a study of cytomegalovirus exposure and HLA in healthy donors. This clone is labeled as medium-sized (0.01 to 0.1%). Its target is not known. Researchers ran the PCR with 60 Vbeta and 13 Jbeta primers. Some clones are missing from TCRdb's copy, which holds only in-frame ones; the method was immunoSEQ multiplex PCR. The repertoire holds 95,000 to 100,000 clones, with around 74% as singletons. The study's findings and limits: Several top significant clusters appeared, in a later analysis, to be linked to common viral pathogens.

CDR3 length: 15 amino acids. Germline-derived CDR1 and CDR2 are MNHNS and SASEGT. V was shortened by 5 bases and J by 0 bases, with 8 bases between the two germline ends. The material sequenced was PBMCs. This TCR was sampled from a woman aged 40 to 50 in good health and CMV-seronegative. V gene TRBV6-1 combines with J gene TRBJ2-6; D unclear. CDR3 sequence reads: CASSPRHSGANVLTF. The CDR3, as DNA: TGTGCCAGCAGTCCCCGACACTCTGGGGCCAACGTCCTGACTTTC.